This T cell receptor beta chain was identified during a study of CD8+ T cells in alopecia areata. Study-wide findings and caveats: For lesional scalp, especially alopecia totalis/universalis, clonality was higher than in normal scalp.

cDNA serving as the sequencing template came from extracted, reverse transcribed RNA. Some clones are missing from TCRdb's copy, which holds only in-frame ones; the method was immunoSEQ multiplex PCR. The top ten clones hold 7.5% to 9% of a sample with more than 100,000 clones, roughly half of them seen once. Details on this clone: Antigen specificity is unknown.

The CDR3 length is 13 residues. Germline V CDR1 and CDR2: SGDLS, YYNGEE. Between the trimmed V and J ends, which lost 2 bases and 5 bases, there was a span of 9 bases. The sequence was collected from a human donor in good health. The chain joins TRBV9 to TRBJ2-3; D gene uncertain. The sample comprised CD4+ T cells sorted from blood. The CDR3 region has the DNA TGTGCCAGCAGCGTCAATTGGGGAGATACGCAGTATTTT. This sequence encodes CASSVNWGDTQYF.